These 18 T cell receptor beta chains originate from one sample sequenced in a study of blood T cell repertoires in COVID-19. The data were produced by immunoSEQ multiplex PCR, yet TCRdb's version contains in-frame clones alone and is incomplete. The data show roughly 86,000 clones, around three quarters seen once. Sequencing input: peripheral blood. These receptors all come from a man aged 50-60 years who had recovered from COVID-19.

The rearrangement uses TRBV7-7 and TRBJ2-5; 10 bases are shared with TRBD2. The CDR3 is 15 amino acids. Germline CDR1 and CDR2: SSHAT and FNYEAQ (reference sequence). V gave up 1 base and J gave up 4 bases; unmatched junction bases: 3. The CDR3 spells CASSLGLAGSETQYF. CDR3 nucleotide sequence: TGTGCCAGCAGCTTAGGACTAGCGGGTTCAGAGACCCAGTACTTC.

V gene TRBV29-1 combines with J gene TRBJ2-3, with TRBD1 matching 7 bases. This CDR3 comprises 15 residues. V lost 6 bases, J lost 2 bases, and 11 bases stayed unmatched. Germline CDR1 reads SQVTM; CDR2 reads ANQGSEA. Written as DNA, the CDR3 is TGCAGCGTATCAGGGGGAGTAGTAATCACAGATACGCAGTATTTT. The encoded protein is CSVSGGVVITDTQYF.

The rearrangement links TRBV7-6 to TRBJ2-1; TRBD1 aligns across 8 bases. Germline loops: CDR1 SGHVS, CDR2 FNYEAQ. The CDR3 loop spans 15 amino acids. V was clipped by 0 bases and J by 4 bases; unmatched bases: 2. As DNA, the CDR3 is TGTGCCAGCAGCTTAGCACAGGGGGGATACAATGAGCAGTTCTTC. It translates to CASSLAQGGYNEQFF. Supplemented by reference TRBV7-6 and TRBJ2-1, the full variable domain reads GAGVSQSPRYKVTKRGQDVALRCDPISGHVSLYWYRQALGQGPEFLTYFNYEAQQDKSGLPNDRFSAERPEGSISTLTIQRTEQRDSAMYRCASSLAQGGYNEQFFGPGTRLTVL.

This clone was recorded a few times. The chain uses TRBV7-8 and TRBJ1-5, with TRBD1 identical over 7 bases. This CDR3 is built from 15 residues. Unmatched junction bases numbered 3, after V lost 2 bases and J lost 2 bases. Germline CDR1 reads SGHVS; CDR2 reads FQNEAQ. The CDR3 region has the DNA TGTGCCAGCAGCTTACAGGGGACAGGCAATCAGCCCCAGCATTTT. Its translation is CASSLQGTGNQPQHF.

The rearrangement links TRBV4-1 to TRBJ1-2; no reliable D call. The CDR3 consists of 14 residues. Trimming shortened V by 4 bases and J by 8 bases, and 17 bases separated the two germline ends. From germline, CDR1 is MGHRA and CDR2 YSYEKL. The CDR3 coding sequence is TGCGCCAGCAGCCGAGGGTCCCAAGGAAAAGGCTACACCTTC. Protein: CASSRGSQGKGYTF.

The gene calls are TRBV3-1 (or the pseudogene TRBV3-2) and TRBJ1-3; perhaps TRBD1 as D (6 bases). This CDR3 comprises 14 residues. Trimming stripped 6 bases from V and 0 bases from J, with 9 bases between. Germline CDR1 and CDR2: LGHDT and YNNKEL (reference sequence). The chain's CDR3 is CASRQQGSGNTIYF. CDR3 coding DNA: TGTGCCAGCAGGCAACAGGGCTCTGGAAACACCATATATTTT.

The genes are TRBV20-1 and TRBJ2-7; 10 bases fit TRBD2. Germline loops: CDR1 DFQATT, CDR2 SNEGSKA (reference sequence). There are 16 residues in the CDR3. V trimming: 3 bases; J trimming: 1 base; junction bases outside the gene matches: 9. CDR3 sequence reads: CSASESGLARSYEQYF. CDR3 nucleotides: TGCAGTGCTAGTGAGTCGGGACTAGCGCGTTCCTACGAGCAGTACTTC.

The J gene is TRBJ2-7, the V gene TRBV5-1; possibly TRBD2 for D (6 bases). Germline V lookup: CDR1 SGHRS, CDR2 YFSETQ. This CDR3 is 13 amino acids long. Trimming shortened V by 4 bases and J by 3 bases, and 11 bases separated the two germline ends. CDR3 sequence reads: CASSSPGDYEQYF. CDR3 coding DNA: TGCGCCAGCAGCAGCCCGGGAGACTACGAGCAGTACTTC.

V usage is TRBV24-1 and J usage is TRBJ2-1; TRBD2 matches 11 bases. The length of the CDR3 is 17 residues. Unmatched junction bases numbered 16, after V lost 7 bases and J lost 9 bases. Germline assignment: CDR1 KGHDR and CDR2 SFDVKD. This CDR3 reads CATSAPEGSGRAFEQFF. The CDR3 region has the DNA TGTGCCACCAGCGCACCCGAGGGTAGCGGGAGGGCCTTTGAGCAGTTCTTC.

V is TRBV5-4 and J is TRBJ1-2; 7 positions match TRBD1. Germline V gene lookup returns CDR1 SGHNT and CDR2 YYREEE (reference sequence). V was pared by 4 bases and J by 0 bases, with 9 bases of the junction left unmatched. The CDR3 runs 16 residues. The DNA for the CDR3 is TGTGCCAGCAGCCCAGGGGGAGACAGGGCTAACTATGGCTACACCTTC. This codes for CASSPGGDRANYGYTF.

This chain links TRBV24-1 with TRBJ2-7; 7 nucleotides match TRBD2. The germline V gene has CDR1 KGHDR and CDR2 SFDVKD. The CDR3 has 13 amino acids. The V gene end was trimmed by 6 bases and the J gene end by 2 bases; junction bases not matched to a gene: 3. The CDR3 DNA sequence: TGTGCCACCAGTCGGGCGGGGGCCTACGAGCAGTACTTC. Translated, it gives CATSRAGAYEQYF.

This chain connects TRBV5-1 to TRBJ2-3; D might be TRBD2 (6 bases). The CDR3 is made up of 13 amino acids. Germline V gene data show CDR1 as SGHRS and CDR2 as YFSETQ. Trimming pared 5 bases from V and 2 bases from J, leaving 9 bases between. This CDR3 reads CASRSGYTDTQYF. The CDR3 DNA follows: TGCGCCAGCAGGAGCGGGTACACAGATACGCAGTATTTT.

The rearrangement uses TRBV30 and TRBJ2-7, with no clear D. Trimming shortened V by 3 bases and J by 2 bases, and 11 bases separated the two germline ends. The CDR3 is 13 amino acids. The germline gives CDR1 GTSNPN, CDR2 SVGIG (reference sequence). In DNA form, the CDR3 reads TGTGCCTGGAGAGCGAGCCAAACCTACGAGCAGTACTTC. Protein sequence: CAWRASQTYEQYF.

The gene calls are TRBV25-1 and TRBJ2-3, with 11 nucleotides matching TRBD1. The CDR3 sequence is 16 residues long. Trimming took 5 bases from V and 3 from J; bases not matched to a gene: 7. The germline CDR1 and CDR2 sequences are MGHDK and SYGVNS. The CDR3 nucleotides are TGTGCCAGCAGTTCCTACCGGGACAGGGGGACAGATACGCAGTATTTT. This gives the protein CASSSYRDRGTDTQYF.

This chain uses TRBV9 with TRBJ1-6; TRBD1 is a possible D gene (6 bases). With 0 bases removed from V and 3 bases from J, the gap between germline ends came to 13 bases. Germline loops: CDR1 SGDLS, CDR2 YYNGEE. This CDR3 has 17 residues. CDR3 in amino acids: CASSVGRDKGYNSPLHF. CDR3 in DNA: TGTGCCAGCAGCGTAGGTCGGGACAAGGGCTATAATTCACCCCTCCACTTT.

The chain recombines TRBV12-3 or TRBV12-4 with TRBJ2-3, with D hard to call. V dropped 4 bases and J dropped 6 bases, with 8 bases sitting between them. The CDR3 runs to 12 residues. The CDR3 DNA is TGTGCCAGCAGTTCCTTTATTGATACGCAGTATTTT. This translates into CASSSFIDTQYF.

The chain combines TRBV10-3 with TRBJ2-7, with 8 positions matching TRBD1. Germline assignment: CDR1 ENHRY and CDR2 SYGVKD. This CDR3 has 14 amino acids. V gave up 6 bases and J gave up 5 bases; unmatched junction bases: 9. CDR3 sequence: CAIRARTGWDEQYF. DNA for the CDR3: TGTGCCATCAGAGCCCGGACAGGGTGGGACGAGCAGTACTTC.

As for this clone: Within the sample, other DNA sequences also encode this same CDR3. This chain connects TRBV12-3 or TRBV12-4 to TRBJ2-7; tentatively, D is TRBD2 (5 bases). V shed 3 bases and J shed 7 bases, with 7 bases lying between them. The length of the CDR3 is 11 residues. Here the CDR3 DNA reads TGTGCCAGCAGTTTTCGCGGGGAGCAGTACTTC. Protein product: CASSFRGEQYF.